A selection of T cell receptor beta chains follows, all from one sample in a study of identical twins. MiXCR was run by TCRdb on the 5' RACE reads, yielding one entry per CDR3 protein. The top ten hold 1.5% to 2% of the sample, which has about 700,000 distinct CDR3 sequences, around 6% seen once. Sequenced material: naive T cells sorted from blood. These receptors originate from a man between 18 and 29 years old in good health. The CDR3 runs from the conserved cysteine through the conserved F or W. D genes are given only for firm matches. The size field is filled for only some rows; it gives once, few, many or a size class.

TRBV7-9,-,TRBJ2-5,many,CASSLDGSETQYF,TGTGCCAGCAGCTTAGACGGGTCAGAGACCCAGTACTTC
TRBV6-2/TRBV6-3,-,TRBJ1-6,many,CASSSAVAPGDGSPLHF,TGTGCCAGCAGTTCTGCAGTCGCTCCGGGCGATGGTTCACCCCTCCACTTT
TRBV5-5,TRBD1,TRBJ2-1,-,CASSLGEGQGQNNEQFF,TGTGCCAGCAGCTTGGGAGAGGGACAGGGGCAAAACAATGAGCAGTTCTTC
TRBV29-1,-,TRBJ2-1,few,CSVRLLPKGSDEYNEQFF,TGCAGCGTTCGTCTACTACCTAAAGGATCCGACGAATACAATGAGCAGTTCTTC
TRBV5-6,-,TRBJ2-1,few,CASSSGGDTEQFF,TGTGCCAGCAGCTCCGGTGGGGACACCGAGCAGTTCTTC
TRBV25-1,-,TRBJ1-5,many,CASSETGPSNQPQHF,TGTGCCAGCAGTGAGACAGGCCCTAGCAATCAGCCCCAGCATTTT
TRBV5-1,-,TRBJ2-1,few,CASSLEGVAMIYNEQFF,TGCGCCAGCAGCTTGGAGGGGGTCGCGATGATCTACAATGAGCAGTTCTTC
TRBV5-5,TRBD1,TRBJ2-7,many,CASSFGATGTYEQYF,TGTGCCAGCAGCTTTGGGGCGACAGGGACCTACGAGCAGTACTTC
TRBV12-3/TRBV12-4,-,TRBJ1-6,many,CASSPGPLNSPLHF,TGTGCCAGCAGCCCGGGACCGCTAAATTCACCCCTCCACTTT
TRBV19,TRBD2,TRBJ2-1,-,CASSSPRLAGDNEQFF,TGTGCCAGTAGTAGCCCGAGACTAGCGGGAGACAATGAGCAGTTCTTC
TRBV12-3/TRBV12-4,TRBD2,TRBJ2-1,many,CASLTLAGGSRRNEQFF,TGTGCCAGCCTGACCCTAGCGGGAGGTAGTAGGCGAAATGAGCAGTTCTTC
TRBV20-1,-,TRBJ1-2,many,CSATPYQGNYGYTF,TGCAGTGCTACTCCATATCAGGGAAACTATGGCTACACCTTC
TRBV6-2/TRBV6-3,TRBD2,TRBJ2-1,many,CATTSIVAGIDEQFF,TGTGCCACCACGAGTATAGTAGCGGGAATAGATGAGCAGTTCTTC
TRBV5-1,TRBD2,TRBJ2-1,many,CASSATSGRMSEQFF,TGCGCCAGCAGCGCTACTAGCGGGAGGATGAGTGAGCAGTTCTTC
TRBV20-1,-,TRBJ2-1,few,CSAQKVVGDEQFF,TGCAGTGCTCAGAAGGTGGTGGGAGATGAGCAGTTCTTC
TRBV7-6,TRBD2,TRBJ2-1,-,CASSVLAGNYEQFF,TGTGCCAGCAGCGTACTAGCGGGTAATTATGAGCAGTTCTTC
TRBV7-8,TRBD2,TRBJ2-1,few,CASSWTRTRRGYNEQFF,TGTGCCAGCAGCTGGACAAGGACTAGGAGGGGTTACAATGAGCAGTTCTTC
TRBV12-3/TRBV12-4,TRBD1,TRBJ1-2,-,CASSFTTGGSYGYTF,TGTGCCAGCAGTTTCACCACAGGGGGCAGCTATGGCTACACCTTC
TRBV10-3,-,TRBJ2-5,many,CAINRGSQETQYF,TGTGCCATCAATCGGGGCTCCCAAGAGACCCAGTACTTC
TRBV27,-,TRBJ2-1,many,CASSLSVQIPIYNEQFF,TGTGCCAGCAGTTTATCGGTGCAGATCCCTATCTACAATGAGCAGTTCTTC
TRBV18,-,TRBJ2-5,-,CASSPLWGEQETQYF,TGTGCCAGCTCACCATTGTGGGGGGAACAAGAGACCCAGTACTTC
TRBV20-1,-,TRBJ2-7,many,CSAPRGGYEQYF,TGCAGTGCCCCCAGGGGGGGGTACGAGCAGTACTTC
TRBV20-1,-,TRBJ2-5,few,CSAATARGGYQETQYF,TGCAGTGCGGCAACCGCCAGGGGGGGGTACCAAGAGACCCAGTACTTC
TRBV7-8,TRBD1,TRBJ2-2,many,CASSLHRDRGDGGELFF,TGTGCCAGCAGCCTACACCGGGACAGGGGAGATGGCGGGGAGCTGTTTTTT
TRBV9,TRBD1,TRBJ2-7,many,CASSVVGQGFNEQYF,TGTGCCAGCAGCGTAGTGGGACAGGGTTTCAACGAGCAGTACTTC
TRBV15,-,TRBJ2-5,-,CATSHIGPGQETQYF,TGTGCCACCAGCCATATAGGCCCGGGCCAAGAGACCCAGTACTTC
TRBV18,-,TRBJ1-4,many,CASSHDGGLREKLFF,TGTGCCAGCTCGCATGATGGGGGCCTCCGTGAAAAACTGTTTTTT
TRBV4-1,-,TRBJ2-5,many,CASSQVAGPRETQYF,TGCGCCAGCAGCCAAGTCGCGGGGCCGAGAGAGACCCAGTACTTC
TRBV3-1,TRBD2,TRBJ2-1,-,CASNQVVGFGGRYNEQFF,TGTGCCAGCAACCAAGTCGTCGGGTTTGGCGGGAGATACAATGAGCAGTTCTTC
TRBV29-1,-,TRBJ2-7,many,CSVEDVTRGSYEQYF,TGCAGCGTTGAAGATGTGACGAGGGGCTCCTACGAGCAGTACTTC
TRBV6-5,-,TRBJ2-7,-,CASSYTRKIGGQYF,TGTGCCAGCAGTTACACACGGAAGATCGGCGGGCAGTACTTC
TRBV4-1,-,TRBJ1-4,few,CASSPTGATNEKLFF,TGCGCCAGCAGCCCGACGGGTGCAACTAATGAAAAACTGTTTTTT
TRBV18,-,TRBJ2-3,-,CASSPSLTGATDTQYF,TGTGCCAGCTCACCTAGCTTGACGGGGGCAACAGATACGCAGTATTTT
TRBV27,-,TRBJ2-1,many,CASSLSLVNEQFF,TGTGCCAGCAGTTTATCGTTGGTCAATGAGCAGTTCTTC
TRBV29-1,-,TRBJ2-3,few,CSVEEITSLATDTQYF,TGCAGCGTTGAAGAGATAACTAGCCTAGCAACAGATACGCAGTATTTT
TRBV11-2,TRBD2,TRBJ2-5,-,CASSFYPLPGLGQETQYF,TGTGCCAGCAGCTTTTACCCCTTACCGGGACTAGGACAAGAGACCCAGTACTTC
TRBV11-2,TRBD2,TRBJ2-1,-,CASSPQTSGRGYNEQFF,TGTGCCAGCAGCCCGCAGACTAGCGGGAGGGGGTACAATGAGCAGTTCTTC
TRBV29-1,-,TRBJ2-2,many,CSVGGGTRVGELFF,TGCAGCGTTGGAGGCGGGACTCGCGTCGGGGAGCTGTTTTTT